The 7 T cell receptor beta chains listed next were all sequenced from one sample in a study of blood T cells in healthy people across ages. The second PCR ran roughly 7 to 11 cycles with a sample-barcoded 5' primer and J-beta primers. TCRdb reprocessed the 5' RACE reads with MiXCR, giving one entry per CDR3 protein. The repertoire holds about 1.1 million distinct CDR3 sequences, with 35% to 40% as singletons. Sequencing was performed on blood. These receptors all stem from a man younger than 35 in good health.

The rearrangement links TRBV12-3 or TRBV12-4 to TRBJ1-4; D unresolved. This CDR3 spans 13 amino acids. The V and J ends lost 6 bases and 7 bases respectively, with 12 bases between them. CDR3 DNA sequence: TGTGCCAGCAGCGAGAGACCCGGTGAAAAACTGTTTTTT. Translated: CASSERPGEKLFF.

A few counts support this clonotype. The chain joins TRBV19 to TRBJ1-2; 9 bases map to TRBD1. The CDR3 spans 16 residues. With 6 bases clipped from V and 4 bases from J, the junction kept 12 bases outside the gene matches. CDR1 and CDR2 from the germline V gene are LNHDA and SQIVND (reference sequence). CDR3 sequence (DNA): TGTGCCAGTAGGCTCAAGACAGGGGGTGGTTTCTATGGCTACACCTTC. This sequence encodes CASRLKTGGGFYGYTF.

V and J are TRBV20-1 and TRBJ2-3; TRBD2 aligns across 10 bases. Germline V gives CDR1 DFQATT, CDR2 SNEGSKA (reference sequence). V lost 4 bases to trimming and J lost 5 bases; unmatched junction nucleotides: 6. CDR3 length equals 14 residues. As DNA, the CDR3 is TGCAGTGCTACTAGCGGGGGAAGGTTAGATACGCAGTATTTT. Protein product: CSATSGGRLDTQYF.

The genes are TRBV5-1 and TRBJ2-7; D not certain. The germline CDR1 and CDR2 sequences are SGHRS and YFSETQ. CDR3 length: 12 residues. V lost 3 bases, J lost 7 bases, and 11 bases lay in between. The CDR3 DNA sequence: TGCGCCAGCAGCTCGGAGCGCTTTGAGCAGTACTTC. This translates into CASSSERFEQYF.

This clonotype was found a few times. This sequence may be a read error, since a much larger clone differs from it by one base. In DNA, the CDR3 is TGTGCCAGCAGCTTAGGTGGAGGGGGCAACAATGAGCAGTACTTC. It specifies CASSLGGGGNNEQYF. This rearrangement joins TRBV7-2 to TRBJ2-7; a possible D gene is TRBD1 (7 bases). Trimming took 1 base from V and 7 from J, leaving 17 bases between them. CDR1 and CDR2 from the germline V gene are SGHTA and FQGNSA. The CDR3 loop spans 15 amino acids.

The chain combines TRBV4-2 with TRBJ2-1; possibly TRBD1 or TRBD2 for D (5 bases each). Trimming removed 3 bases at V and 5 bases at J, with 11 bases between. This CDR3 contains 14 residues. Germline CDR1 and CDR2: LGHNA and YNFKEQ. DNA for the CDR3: TGTGCCAGCAGCCAGATTGGGGACGACAATGAGCAGTTCTTC. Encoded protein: CASSQIGDDNEQFF.

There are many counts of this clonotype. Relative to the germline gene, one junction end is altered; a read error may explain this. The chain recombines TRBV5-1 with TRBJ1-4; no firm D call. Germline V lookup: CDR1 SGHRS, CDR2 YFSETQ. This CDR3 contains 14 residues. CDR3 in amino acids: CASSLGSTNEKLFF. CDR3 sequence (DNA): TGCGCCAGCAGTTTGGGGTCGACTAATGAAAAACTGTTTTTT.